The 6 T cell receptor beta chains below come from one sample, sequenced in a study of CXCR3-negative and CXCR3-positive naive CD8 T cells. Preparation of TRB cDNA libraries relied on 5' RACE carrying UMI labels. TCRdb reprocessed the 5' RACE reads; each CDR3 protein has one entry and no DNA is given. The sample totals over 100,000 distinct CDR3 sequences. Material: naive CXCR3- CD8+ T cells from blood. Subset meaning: CD45RO-CCR7+CD27+CD95- naive CD8+ T cells lacking CXCR3 (TNR3-). Receptors originate from a human donor in good health. Some clones in this sample may be carry-over from other donors' samples.

This chain links TRBV3-1 with TRBJ1-5; with no DNA, the TCRdb D assignment of TRBD1 cannot be verified. The CDR3 runs to 17 residues. The germline V gene has CDR1 LGHDT and CDR2 YNNKEL (reference sequence). This chain's CDR3 is CASSQLPPGTGNQPQHF.

This sequence joins TRBV6-5 and TRBJ2-2; TCRdb's D call of TRBD1 is untestable without DNA. CDR3 length: 17 residues. The germline V gene encodes CDR1 MNHEY and CDR2 SVGAGI. The CDR3 is CASSYEGGASVTGELFF.

The rearrangement joins TRBV28 to TRBJ2-1. The length of the CDR3 is 16 residues. CDR1 is MDHEN and CDR2 is SYDVKM in the germline V gene. This CDR3 reads CASSLARRVLVNEQFF.

This sequence joins TRBV13 and TRBJ2-7; the TCRdb call, TRBD1, lacks DNA for checking. This CDR3 is 14 amino acids long. CDR1 PRHDT and CDR2 FYEKMQ come from the germline V gene (reference sequence). The CDR3 loop reads CASSLTGFSYEQYF.

V and J are TRBV4-1 and TRBJ2-5; absent DNA, TCRdb's TRBD2 call cannot be checked. Germline-derived CDR1 and CDR2 are MGHRA and YSYEKL. This CDR3 has 16 residues. CDR3 sequence: CASSHLAGGPEETQYF.

This chain links TRBV15 with TRBJ2-7; TCRdb picks TRBD1, but there is no DNA to check that call. The CDR3 has 13 amino acids. Looked up from germline, CDR1 is LNHNV and CDR2 is YYDKDF (reference sequence). The CDR3 protein is CATRGQGWYEQYF.